The 2 T cell receptor beta chains below come from one sample, sequenced in a study of blood T cell repertoires in COVID-19. Repertoires were generated with immunoSEQ multiplex PCR, while TCRdb's copy carries only in-frame clones and drops some. The sample records about 99,000 clones, approximately 89% being singletons. Sequencing was done on a sample of peripheral blood. The receptors were gathered from a woman older than 75 in a cohort sampled during active COVID-19.

This chain links TRBV27 with TRBJ1-2, with D possibly being TRBD1 (5 bases). V lost 6 bases and J 4 bases, leaving 9 bases between the germline ends. The CDR3 runs to 12 residues. CDR1 MNHEY and CDR2 SMNVEV come from the germline V gene (reference sequence). In nucleotides, the CDR3 is TGTGCCAGCAGCGGGGGACTCTATGGCTACACCTTC. Protein: CASSGGLYGYTF.

The V gene is TRBV9, the J gene TRBJ2-1; tentative D call: TRBD1 (6 bases). The CDR3 is 15 residues long. V lost 3 bases and J 1 base, leaving 11 bases between the germline ends. Germline CDR1 reads SGDLS; CDR2 reads YYNGEE. The DNA of the CDR3 is TGTGCCAGCAGCGCCTCCAGGGGTTCCTACAATGAGCAGTTCTTC. This codes for CASSASRGSYNEQFF.